The 12 T cell receptor beta chains below come from one sample, sequenced in a study of OX40 agonist ivuxolimab in advanced cancers. The library was prepared using the immunoSEQ multiplex PCR assay. Imported from immuneACCESS, the table was reduced by TCRdb to in-frame sequences with V and J called. These copies leave out some clones; in studies compared against another copy, an unresolved V gene accounts for under half, and the cause of the remainder is not known. This sample comprises some 40,000 clones, 75% to 90% of them detected only once. Roughly 0.51% of the sample goes to the ten largest clones. This material consisted of CD4+ or CD8+ T cells sorted from blood, taken in a trial of the OX40 agonist ivuxolimab. Source of these receptors: an adult with an advanced solid tumor such as melanoma, head and neck, liver or kidney cancer.

V gene TRBV28 combines with J gene TRBJ2-1, with D perhaps TRBD2 (6 bases). Germline V gives CDR1 MDHEN, CDR2 SYDVKM. This CDR3 spans 15 amino acids. Trimming stripped 5 bases from V and 3 bases from J, with 14 bases between. CDR3 in DNA: TGTGCCAGCAGTCCCCGGACTAAACTCTACAATGAGCAGTTCTTC. It codes for CASSPRTKLYNEQFF.

This clone was picked up one time. The V and J genes are TRBV5-1 and TRBJ2-5; D perhaps matches TRBD1 (6 bases). Per germline, CDR1 SGHRS and CDR2 YFSETQ. Trimming pared 4 bases from V and 0 bases from J, leaving 10 bases between. CDR3 length: 14 amino acids. The CDR3 region has the DNA TGCGCCAGCAGCCGGTCAGGGGACCAAGAGACCCAGTACTTC. Translation: CASSRSGDQETQYF.

The chain has TRBV27 and TRBJ2-7; D ambiguous. Per the germline V gene, CDR1 is MNHEY and CDR2 is SMNVEV (reference sequence). This CDR3 is 11 amino acids long. Trimming left V 5 bases short and J 2 bases short, with 4 bases between. DNA of the CDR3: TGTGCCAGCAGTCCTCCCTACGAGCAGTACTTC. Its protein is CASSPPYEQYF.

The chain recombines TRBV7-2 with TRBJ2-1; D ambiguous. Trimming removed 1 base from V and 0 bases from J, with 4 bases in between. Germline CDR1 SGHTA, CDR2 FQGNSA. The CDR3 is made up of 14 amino acids. CDR3 nucleotide sequence: TGTGCCAGCAGCTTAGAGAGCTCCTACAATGAGCAGTTCTTC. Its protein is CASSLESSYNEQFF.

The chain combines TRBV12-5 with TRBJ1-2; D is uncertain. The CDR3 extends over 13 amino acids. CDR1 is LGHNT and CDR2 is FRNRAP in the germline V gene. Trimming pared 6 bases from V and 8 bases from J, leaving 16 bases between. CDR3 loop: CASGLKNAMGYTF. CDR3 sequence (DNA): TGTGCTAGTGGACTGAAGAACGCTATGGGCTACACCTTC.

The V gene is TRBV9, the J gene TRBJ2-3; no clear D gene. Germline CDR1 reads SGDLS; CDR2 reads YYNGEE. The CDR3 is made up of 14 amino acids. V lost 1 base, J lost 3 bases, and 9 bases lay in between. The CDR3 sequence is CASSVFPKTDTQYF. Here the CDR3 DNA reads TGTGCCAGCAGCGTATTTCCTAAAACAGATACGCAGTATTTT.

V usage is TRBV9 and J usage is TRBJ1-1; a weak D match, TRBD1 (6 bases). The CDR3 spans 14 residues. From germline, CDR1 is SGDLS and CDR2 YYNGEE. V shed 4 bases and J shed 3 bases, with 13 bases lying between them. CDR3 sequence: CASSINRADTEAFF. The CDR3 DNA reads as TGTGCCAGCAGCATAAACAGGGCGGACACTGAAGCTTTCTTT.

This clone appeared a single time. This chain joins TRBV2 and TRBJ2-3, with 9 bases matching TRBD2. The V and J ends lost 6 bases and 6 bases, in that order; junction bases with no gene match: 13. CDR1 and CDR2 from the germline V gene are SNHLY and FYNNEI. The CDR3 has 16 residues. CDR3 in amino acids: CASRLSGGRAMDTQYF. CDR3 in DNA: TGTGCCAGCAGGCTTAGCGGGGGCCGCGCTATGGATACGCAGTATTTT.

The chain carries TRBV28 and TRBJ1-6; 8 bases line up with TRBD1. Germline CDR1 MDHEN, CDR2 SYDVKM. Germline trimming cut 11 bases from V and 6 bases from J; bases unmatched to any gene: 9. The CDR3 contains 14 residues. CDR3 sequence reads: CAQSRQGPNSPLHF. CDR3 nucleotides: TGTGCCCAAAGCCGACAGGGGCCTAATTCACCCCTCCACTTT. The complete variable domain, with remaining parts taken from reference TRBV28 and TRBJ1-6, reads DVKVTQSSRYLVKRTGEKVFLECVQDMDHENMFWYRQDPGLGLRLIYFSYDVKMKEKGDIPEGYSVSREKKERFSLILESASTNQTSMYLCAQSRQGPNSPLHFGNGTRLTVT.

This clone was recorded once. V is TRBV19 and J is TRBJ1-1, with D possibly being TRBD1 (6 bases). This CDR3 is built from 11 residues. Germline CDR1 and CDR2: LNHDA and SQIVND (reference sequence). V gave up 6 bases and J gave up 11 bases, with 13 bases separating them. CDR3 sequence (DNA): TGTGCCAGTAGGAAACAGGGCGAGGCTTTCTTT. It codes for CASRKQGEAFF.

This clone was observed a single time. The chain carries TRBV18 and TRBJ1-1; possible D gene TRBD1, 6 bases. Germline CDR1 KGHSH, CDR2 LQKENI. CDR3 length: 14 residues. Deletions cut 4 bases from V and 3 bases from J, with 12 bases between. CDR3 residues: CASSRVGGDTEAFF. DNA for the CDR3: TGTGCCAGCTCACGCGTAGGGGGTGACACTGAAGCTTTCTTT.

The chain links TRBV7-6 to TRBJ2-5, with D hard to call. Germline-derived CDR1 and CDR2 are SGHVS and FNYEAQ. The ends were cut back, 1 base at V and 4 bases at J, with 19 bases in the middle. The CDR3 is 17 residues long. The CDR3 DNA sequence: TGTGCCAGCAGCTTAGGGGCGTTGGGAACCCTGCTAGAGACCCAGTACTTC. Its protein is CASSLGALGTLLETQYF.